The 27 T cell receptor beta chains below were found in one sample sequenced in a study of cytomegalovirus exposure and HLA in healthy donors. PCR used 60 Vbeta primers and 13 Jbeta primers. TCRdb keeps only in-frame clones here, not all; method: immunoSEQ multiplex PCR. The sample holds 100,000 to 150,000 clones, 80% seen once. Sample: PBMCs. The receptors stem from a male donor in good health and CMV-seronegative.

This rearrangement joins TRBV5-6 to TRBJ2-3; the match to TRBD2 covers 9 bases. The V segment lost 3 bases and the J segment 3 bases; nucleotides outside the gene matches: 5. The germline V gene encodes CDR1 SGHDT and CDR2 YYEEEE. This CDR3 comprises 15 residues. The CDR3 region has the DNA TGTGCCAGCAGCTACCCGGGACTAGCTACAGATACGCAGTATTTT. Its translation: CASSYPGLATDTQYF.

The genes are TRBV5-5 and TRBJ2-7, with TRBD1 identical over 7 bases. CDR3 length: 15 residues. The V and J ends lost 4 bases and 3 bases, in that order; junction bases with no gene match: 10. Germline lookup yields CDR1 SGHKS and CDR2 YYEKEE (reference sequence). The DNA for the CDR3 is TGTGCCAGCAGCATGTACCGGGACAGCCTCTACGAGCAGTACTTC. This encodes CASSMYRDSLYEQYF.

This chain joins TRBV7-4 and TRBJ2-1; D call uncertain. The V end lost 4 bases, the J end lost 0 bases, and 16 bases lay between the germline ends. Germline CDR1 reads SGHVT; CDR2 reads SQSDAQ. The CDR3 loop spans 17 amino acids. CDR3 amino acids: CASSSVSLKSSYNEQFF. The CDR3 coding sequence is TGTGCCAGCAGCTCCGTTTCACTGAAGAGCTCCTACAATGAGCAGTTCTTC.

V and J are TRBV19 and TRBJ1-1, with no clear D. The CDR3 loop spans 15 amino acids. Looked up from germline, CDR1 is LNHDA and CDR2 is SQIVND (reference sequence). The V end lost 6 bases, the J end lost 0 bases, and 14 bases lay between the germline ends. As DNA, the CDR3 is TGTGCCAGTAGGTCCCGTTACAGCATGAACACTGAAGCTTTCTTT. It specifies CASRSRYSMNTEAFF.

The CDR3 nucleotides are TGTGCCACCAGCAGAGTATCGTCGGCAGGCAGCAATCAGCCCCAGCATTTT. This gives the protein CATSRVSSAGSNQPQHF. V usage is TRBV15 and J usage is TRBJ1-5; D is unclear. With 1 base removed from V and 1 base from J, the gap between germline ends came to 14 bases. CDR1 LNHNV and CDR2 YYDKDF come from the germline V gene (reference sequence). This CDR3 has 17 amino acids.

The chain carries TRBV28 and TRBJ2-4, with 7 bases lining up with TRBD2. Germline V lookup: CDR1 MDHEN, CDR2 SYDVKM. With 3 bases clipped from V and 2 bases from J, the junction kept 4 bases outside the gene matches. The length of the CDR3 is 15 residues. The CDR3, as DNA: TGTGCCAGCAGTTTCGCGGGGGTCTCCAAAAACATTCAGTACTTC. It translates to CASSFAGVSKNIQYF.

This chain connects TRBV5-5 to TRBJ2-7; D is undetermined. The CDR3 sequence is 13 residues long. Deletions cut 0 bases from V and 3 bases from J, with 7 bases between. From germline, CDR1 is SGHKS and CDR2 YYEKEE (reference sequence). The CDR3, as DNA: TGTGCCAGCAGCTTGGTACCCAGCTACGAGCAGTACTTC. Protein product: CASSLVPSYEQYF.

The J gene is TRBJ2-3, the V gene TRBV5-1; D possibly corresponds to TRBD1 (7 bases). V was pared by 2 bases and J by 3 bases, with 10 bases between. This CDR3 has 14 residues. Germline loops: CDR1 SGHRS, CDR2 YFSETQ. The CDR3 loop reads CASSFQGGTDTQYF. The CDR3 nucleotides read TGCGCCAGCAGCTTCCAGGGGGGAACAGATACGCAGTATTTT.

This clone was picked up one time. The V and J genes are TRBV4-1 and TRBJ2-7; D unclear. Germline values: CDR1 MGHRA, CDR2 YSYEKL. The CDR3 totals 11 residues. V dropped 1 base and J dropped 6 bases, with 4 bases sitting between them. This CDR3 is CASSQGVEQYF. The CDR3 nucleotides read TGCGCCAGCAGCCAAGGCGTCGAGCAGTACTTC.

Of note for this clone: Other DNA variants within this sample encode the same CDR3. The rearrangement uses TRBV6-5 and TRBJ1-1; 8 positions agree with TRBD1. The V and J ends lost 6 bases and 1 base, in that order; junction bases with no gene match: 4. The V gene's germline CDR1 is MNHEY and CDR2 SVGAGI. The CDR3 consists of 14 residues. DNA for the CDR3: TGTGCCAGCAGCCCCGGACAGGGGAACACTGAAGCTTTCTTT. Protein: CASSPGQGNTEAFF.

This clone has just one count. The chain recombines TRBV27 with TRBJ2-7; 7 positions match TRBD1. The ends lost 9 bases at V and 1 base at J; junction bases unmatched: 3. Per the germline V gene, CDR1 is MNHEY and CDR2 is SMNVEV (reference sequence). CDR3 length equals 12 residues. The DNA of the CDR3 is TGTGCCAGGGGACAGCGATCCTACGAGCAGTACTTC. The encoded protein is CARGQRSYEQYF.

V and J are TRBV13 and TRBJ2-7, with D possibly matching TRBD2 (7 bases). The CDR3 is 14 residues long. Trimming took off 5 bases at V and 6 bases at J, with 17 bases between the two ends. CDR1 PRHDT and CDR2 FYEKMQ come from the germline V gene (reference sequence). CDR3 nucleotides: TGTGCCAGCAGCCCAAGTGGGGGCGGGAGCGAGCAGTACTTC. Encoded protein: CASSPSGGGSEQYF.

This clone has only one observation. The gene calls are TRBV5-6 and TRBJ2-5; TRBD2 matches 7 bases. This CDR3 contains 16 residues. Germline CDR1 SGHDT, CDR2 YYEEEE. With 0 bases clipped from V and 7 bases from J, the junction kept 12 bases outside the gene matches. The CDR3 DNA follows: TGTGCCAGCAGCTTGGGGCCCATATGGCCTAGCGGGACCCAGTACTTC. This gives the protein CASSLGPIWPSGTQYF.

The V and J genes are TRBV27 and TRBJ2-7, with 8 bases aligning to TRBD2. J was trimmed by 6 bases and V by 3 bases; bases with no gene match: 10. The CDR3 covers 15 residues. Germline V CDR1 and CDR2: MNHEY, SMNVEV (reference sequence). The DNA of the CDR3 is TGTGCCAGCAGTTTCTATCCAGCGGGGGCGGGCGAGCAGTACTTC. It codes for CASSFYPAGAGEQYF.

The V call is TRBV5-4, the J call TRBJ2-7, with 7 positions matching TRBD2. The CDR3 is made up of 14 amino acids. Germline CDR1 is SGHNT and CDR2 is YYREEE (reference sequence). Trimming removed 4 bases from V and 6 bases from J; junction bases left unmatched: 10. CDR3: CASSLEGLTAEQYF. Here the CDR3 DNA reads TGTGCCAGCAGCCTGGAGGGACTAACAGCCGAGCAGTACTTC.

DNA for the CDR3: TGCGCCAGCAGTGAATACCGGGACAGGGACTCTACCGGGCGGTCCGAGCAGTACTTC. Its translation is CASSEYRDRDSTGRSEQYF. The chain recombines TRBV10-1 with TRBJ2-7; 9 nucleotides match TRBD1. CDR1 and CDR2 (germline): WNHNN, SYGVQD (reference sequence). J was trimmed by 6 bases and V by 3 bases; bases with no gene match: 21. The CDR3 length is 19 residues.

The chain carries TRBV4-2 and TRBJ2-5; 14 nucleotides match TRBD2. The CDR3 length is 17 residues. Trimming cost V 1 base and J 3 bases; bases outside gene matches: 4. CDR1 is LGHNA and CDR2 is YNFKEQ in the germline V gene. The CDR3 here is CASSQGTSGGYEETQYF. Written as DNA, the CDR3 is TGTGCCAGCAGCCAAGGGACTAGCGGGGGGTATGAAGAGACCCAGTACTTC.

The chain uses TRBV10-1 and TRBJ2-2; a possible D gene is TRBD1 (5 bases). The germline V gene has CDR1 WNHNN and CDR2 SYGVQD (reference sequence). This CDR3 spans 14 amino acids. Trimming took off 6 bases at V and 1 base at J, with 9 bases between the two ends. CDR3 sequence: CASRATGNTGELFF. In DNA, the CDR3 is TGCGCCAGCAGGGCTACAGGGAACACCGGGGAGCTGTTTTTT.

The CDR3 reads CATSRDRGLGGEQYF. CDR3 nucleotide sequence: TGTGCCACCAGCAGAGATCGGGGTCTGGGAGGGGAGCAGTACTTC. V is TRBV15 and J is TRBJ2-7; TRBD2 matches at 7 bases. This CDR3 is built from 15 residues. V was clipped by 0 bases and J by 7 bases; unmatched bases: 9. Germline V gene data show CDR1 as LNHNV and CDR2 as YYDKDF (reference sequence). Drawing the rest from reference TRBV15 and TRBJ2-7, the complete variable domain is DAMVIQNPRYQVTQFGKPVTLSCSQTLNHNVMYWYQQKSSQAPKLLFHYYDKDFNNEADTPDNFQSRRPNTSFCFLDIRSPGLGDTAMYLCATSRDRGLGGEQYFGPGTRLTVT.

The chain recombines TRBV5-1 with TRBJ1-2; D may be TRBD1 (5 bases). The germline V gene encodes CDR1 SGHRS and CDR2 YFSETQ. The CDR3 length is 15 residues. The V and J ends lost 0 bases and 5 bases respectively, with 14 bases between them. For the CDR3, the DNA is TGCGCCAGCAGCTTGGGACTTGGGACTGCTTATGGCTACACCTTC. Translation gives CASSLGLGTAYGYTF.

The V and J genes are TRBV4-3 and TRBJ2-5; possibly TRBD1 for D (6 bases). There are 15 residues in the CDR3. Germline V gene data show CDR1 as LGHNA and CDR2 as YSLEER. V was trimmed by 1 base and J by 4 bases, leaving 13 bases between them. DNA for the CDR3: TGCGCCAGCAGCCAAGGAGGGGACAAGGGAGAGACCCAGTACTTC. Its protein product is CASSQGGDKGETQYF.

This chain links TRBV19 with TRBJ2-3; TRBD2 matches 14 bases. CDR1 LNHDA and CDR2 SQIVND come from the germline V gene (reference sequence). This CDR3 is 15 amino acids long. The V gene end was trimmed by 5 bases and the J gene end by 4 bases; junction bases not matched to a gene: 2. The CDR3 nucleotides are TGTGCCAGTAGTTGGACTAGCGGGAGGCCAGATACGCAGTATTTT. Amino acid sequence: CASSWTSGRPDTQYF.

Here the CDR3 DNA reads TGTGCCAGCAGCTCAGGGGGTTCTTGGTTTTTT. It yields the protein CASSSGGSWFF. V and J are TRBV7-2 and TRBJ1-4, with 7 bases that match TRBD1. V dropped 4 bases and J dropped 16; count of bases not matched to a gene: 6. This CDR3 is 11 amino acids long. The germline CDR1 and CDR2 sequences are SGHTA and FQGNSA.

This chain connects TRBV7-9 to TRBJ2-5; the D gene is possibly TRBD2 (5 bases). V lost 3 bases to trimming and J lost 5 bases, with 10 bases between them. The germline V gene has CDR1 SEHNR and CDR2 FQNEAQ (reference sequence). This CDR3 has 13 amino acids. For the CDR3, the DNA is TGTGCCAGCAGCTTCGGGTCGGGGGAGACCCAGTACTTC. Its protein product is CASSFGSGETQYF.

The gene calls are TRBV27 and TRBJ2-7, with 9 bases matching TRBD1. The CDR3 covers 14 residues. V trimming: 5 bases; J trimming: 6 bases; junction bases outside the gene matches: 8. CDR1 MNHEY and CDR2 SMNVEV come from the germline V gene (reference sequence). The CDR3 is CASSSDRGKSEQYF. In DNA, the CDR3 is TGTGCCAGCAGTAGTGACAGGGGGAAAAGCGAGCAGTACTTC.

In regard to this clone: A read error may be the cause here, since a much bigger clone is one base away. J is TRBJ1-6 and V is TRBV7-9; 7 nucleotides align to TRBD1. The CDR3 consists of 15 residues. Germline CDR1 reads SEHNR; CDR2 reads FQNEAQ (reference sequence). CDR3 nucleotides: TGTTCCAGCAGCTTAGATACAGGGGTCAATTCACCCCTCCACTTT. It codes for CSSSLDTGVNSPLHF.

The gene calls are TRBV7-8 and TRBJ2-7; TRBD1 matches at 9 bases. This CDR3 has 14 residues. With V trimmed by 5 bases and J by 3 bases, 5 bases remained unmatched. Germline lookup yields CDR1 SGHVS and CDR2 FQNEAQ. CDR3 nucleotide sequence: TGTGCCAGCAGCACCCGGACAGGGGTCTACGAGCAGTACTTC. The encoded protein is CASSTRTGVYEQYF. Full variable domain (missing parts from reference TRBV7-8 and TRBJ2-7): GAGVSQSPRYKVAKRGQDVALRCDPISGHVSLFWYQQALGQGPEFLTYFQNEAQLDKSGLPSDRFFAERPEGSVSTLKIQRTQQEDSAVYLCASSTRTGVYEQYFGPGTRLTVT.